The entry that follows covers one T cell receptor (beta chain) sequence. The assay was immunoSEQ multiplex PCR, and TCRdb's table has in-frame clones only and misses some. The sample gives around 19,000 clones, 80% to 90% of which show up once; approximately 15% is in the top ten. Germline V gene sequence: CDR1 LGHNA, CDR2 YNFKEQ. This CDR3 contains 15 residues. V was pared by 5 bases and J by 4 bases, with 9 bases of the junction left unmatched. The data stem from a study of T cells in tuberculosis. The clonotype comes from a donor between 10 and 29 years old with latent tuberculosis or without tuberculosis infection. V usage is TRBV4-2 and J usage is TRBJ2-7, with 9 bases matching TRBD1. What was sequenced was PBMCs. CDR3 DNA sequence: TGTGCCAGCAGCGTGGGGTCGACAGGGGGGTACGAGCAGTACTTC. The encoded protein is CASSVGSTGGYEQYF.